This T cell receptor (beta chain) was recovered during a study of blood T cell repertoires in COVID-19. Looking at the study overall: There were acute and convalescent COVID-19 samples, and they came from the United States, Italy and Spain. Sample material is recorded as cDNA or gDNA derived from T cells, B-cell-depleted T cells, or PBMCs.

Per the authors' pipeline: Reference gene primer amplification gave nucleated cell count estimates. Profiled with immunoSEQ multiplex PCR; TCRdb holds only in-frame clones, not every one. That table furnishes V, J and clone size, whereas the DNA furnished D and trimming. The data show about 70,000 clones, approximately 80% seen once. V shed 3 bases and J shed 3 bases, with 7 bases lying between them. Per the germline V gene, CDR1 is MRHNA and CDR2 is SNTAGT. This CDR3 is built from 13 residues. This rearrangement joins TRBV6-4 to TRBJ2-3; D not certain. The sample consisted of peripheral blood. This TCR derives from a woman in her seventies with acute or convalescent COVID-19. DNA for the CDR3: TGTGCCAGCAGTGATAGCAGAACAGATACGCAGTATTTT. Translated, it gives CASSDSRTDTQYF.